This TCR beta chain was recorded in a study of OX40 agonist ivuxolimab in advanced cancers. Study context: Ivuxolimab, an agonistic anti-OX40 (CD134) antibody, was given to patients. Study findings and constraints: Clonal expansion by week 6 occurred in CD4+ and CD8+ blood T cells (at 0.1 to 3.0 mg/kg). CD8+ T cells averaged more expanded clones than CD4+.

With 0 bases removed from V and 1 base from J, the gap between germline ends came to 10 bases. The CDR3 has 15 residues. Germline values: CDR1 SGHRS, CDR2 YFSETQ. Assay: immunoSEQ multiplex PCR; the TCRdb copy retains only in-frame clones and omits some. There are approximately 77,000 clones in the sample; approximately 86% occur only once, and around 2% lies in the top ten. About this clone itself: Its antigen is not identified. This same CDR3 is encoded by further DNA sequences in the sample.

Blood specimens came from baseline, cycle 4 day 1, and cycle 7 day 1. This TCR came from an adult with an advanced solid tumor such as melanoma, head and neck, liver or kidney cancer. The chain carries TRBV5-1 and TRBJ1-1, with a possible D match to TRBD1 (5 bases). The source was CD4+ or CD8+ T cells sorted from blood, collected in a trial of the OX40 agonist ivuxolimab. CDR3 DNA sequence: TGCGCCAGCAGCTTGGTAGGGACCGAGAACACTGAAGCTTTCTTT. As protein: CASSLVGTENTEAFF.